Presented here are 8 T cell receptor beta chains from one specimen sequenced in a study of blood T cell repertoires in COVID-19. Sequencing was performed with immunoSEQ multiplex PCR; in TCRdb, only in-frame clones are kept and a portion is missing. Among about 220,000 clones listed, around 80% were seen once. Specimen: peripheral blood. These receptors were taken from a man in his fifties or sixties with active or convalescent COVID-19.

This chain joins TRBV6-5 and TRBJ2-3, with a weak D call TRBD2 (6 bases). Between the trimmed V and J ends, which lost 8 bases and 2 bases, there was a span of 17 bases. CDR1 and CDR2 (germline): MNHEY, SVGAGI. The CDR3 length is 15 residues. The CDR3 reads CASGRLGGITDTQYF. As DNA, the CDR3 is TGTGCCAGCGGGAGACTCGGAGGGATCACAGATACGCAGTATTTT.

The CDR3 here is CARSLYSDSHNQPQHF. The CDR3 region has the DNA TGTGCCAGAAGCCTTTATTCGGACTCGCACAATCAGCCCCAGCATTTT. The V gene is TRBV5-3, the J gene TRBJ1-5; the D is unclear. TRBV5-3 is sorted into the ORF group, with uncertain function. The V and J ends lost 4 bases and 3 bases respectively, with 17 bases between them. CDR3 length equals 16 residues.

CDR3 loop: CASSQGTGGEFEKLFF. CDR3 DNA: TGTGCCAGCAGCCAAGGAACAGGCGGGGAGTTTGAAAAACTGTTTTTT. The V call is TRBV4-2, the J call TRBJ1-4, with D perhaps TRBD1 (5 bases). Germline values: CDR1 LGHNA, CDR2 YNFKEQ. The CDR3 sequence is 16 residues long. V was shortened by 1 base and J by 7 bases, with 16 bases between the two germline ends.

This chain uses TRBV7-2 with TRBJ1-2; TRBD1 matches at 9 bases. V lost 4 bases to trimming and J lost 3 bases; unmatched junction nucleotides: 6. CDR1 is SGHTA and CDR2 is FQGNSA in the germline V gene. The CDR3 is 15 residues long. The CDR3 coding sequence is TGTGCCAGCAGCTCCGGGGGACAGGGAGACTATGGCTACACCTTC. Translating it yields CASSSGGQGDYGYTF.

In regard to this clone: The sample holds other DNA sequences that translate to the same CDR3. The gene calls are TRBV9 and TRBJ2-5; 12 bases are shared with TRBD2. CDR1 and CDR2 (germline): SGDLS, YYNGEE. J was trimmed by 4 bases and V by 4 bases; bases with no gene match: 5. CDR3 size: 15 residues. This CDR3 reads CASSPRLAGAETQYF. CDR3 sequence (DNA): TGTGCCAGCAGCCCACGACTAGCGGGAGCAGAGACCCAGTACTTC.

This chain connects TRBV29-1 to TRBJ2-5, with TRBD1 as a possible D gene (8 bases). This CDR3 comprises 12 residues. The germline V gene encodes CDR1 SQVTM and CDR2 ANQGSEA. Deletions cut 6 bases from V and 5 bases from J, with 13 bases between. CDR3 coding DNA: TGCAGCGTGTACAGGGGGGGGGAGACCCAGTACTTC. Amino acid sequence: CSVYRGGETQYF.

The rearrangement uses TRBV7-2 and TRBJ2-7; TRBD2 agrees at 10 bases. In germline, CDR1 is SGHTA, CDR2 FQGNSA. There are 16 residues in the CDR3. V shed 2 bases, J shed 5 bases, and the junction held 9 bases outside the gene matches. The CDR3 spells CASSLTGAGGRDEQYF. Here the CDR3 DNA reads TGTGCCAGCAGCTTAACCGGAGCGGGAGGGCGGGACGAGCAGTACTTC.

The chain links TRBV29-1 to TRBJ1-5; D perhaps matches TRBD1 (5 bases). The V end lost 3 bases, the J end lost 3 bases, and 12 bases lay between the germline ends. The CDR3 has 14 amino acids. CDR1 SQVTM and CDR2 ANQGSEA come from the germline V gene. CDR3 sequence (DNA): TGCAGCGTTGAGGGCAGGGTGGTCAATCAGCCCCAGCATTTT. It codes for CSVEGRVVNQPQHF. The full variable domain, in which reference TRBV29-1 and TRBJ1-5 provide the parts outside the CDR3, is SAVISQKPSRDICQRGTSLTIQCQVDSQVTMMFWYRQQPGQSLTLIATANQGSEATYESGFVIDKFPISRPNLTFSTLTVSNMSPEDSSIYLCSVEGRVVNQPQHFGDGTRLSIL.